A single sample gave rise to the 25 T cell receptor beta chains below, sequenced in a study of shared clonotypes between healthy human individuals. Some clones are missing from TCRdb's copy, which holds only in-frame ones; the method was immunoSEQ multiplex PCR. The table lists around 1,000,000 clones, 60% to 85% of them singletons. Sequences were obtained from memory CD4+ T cells from PBMCs. Subset described: CD45RA-negative fraction. The source is a man aged 18 to 29 in good health. Some clones in this sample may be carry-over from other donors' samples.

On this clone itself: This CDR3 is also generated by other DNA sequences in the sample. The chain couples TRBV7-2 to TRBJ1-5; TRBD1 matches at 8 bases. The germline V gene encodes CDR1 SGHTA and CDR2 FQGNSA. J gave up 3 bases and V 2 bases, and 3 bases lay outside the gene matches. The CDR3 loop spans 15 amino acids. CDR3 nucleotide sequence: TGTGCCAGCAGCTTAACAGGGGGGAACAATCAGCCCCAGCATTTT. It translates to CASSLTGGNNQPQHF.

The chain employs TRBV2 and TRBJ2-5; 7 bases are a match to TRBD2. The CDR3 loop spans 15 amino acids. Germline loops: CDR1 SNHLY, CDR2 FYNNEI. Germline trimming cut 7 bases from V and 2 bases from J; bases unmatched to any gene: 10. CDR3: CASTINGRWQETQYF. CDR3 bases: TGTGCCAGCACTATAAACGGGAGGTGGCAAGAGACCCAGTACTTC.

V is TRBV7-8 and J is TRBJ1-5; no clear D. CDR1 is SGHVS and CDR2 is FQNEAQ in the germline V gene. The ends were cut back, 1 base at V and 7 bases at J, with 14 bases in the middle. CDR3 length: 15 residues. CDR3 coding DNA: TGTGCCAGCAGCTTAGGGATGGAAGCGGGACAGCCCCAGCATTTT. This encodes CASSLGMEAGQPQHF.

The J gene is TRBJ1-1, the V gene TRBV7-2, with TRBD1 matching 8 bases. The length of the CDR3 is 12 residues. V lost 5 bases and J lost 6; bases outside the gene matches: 2. Germline V gives CDR1 SGHTA, CDR2 FQGNSA. This CDR3 is CASSMTGAEAFF. In DNA, the CDR3 is TGTGCCAGCAGCATGACAGGGGCTGAAGCTTTCTTT.

This chain uses TRBV5-4 with TRBJ2-2; D is perhaps TRBD2 (5 bases). The V and J ends lost 1 base and 3 bases respectively, with 13 bases between them. This CDR3 region has 16 residues. Germline CDR1 SGHNT, CDR2 YYREEE (reference sequence). This chain's CDR3 is CASSLPVGRHTGELFF. Written as DNA, the CDR3 is TGTGCCAGCAGCTTGCCCGTGGGGAGACACACCGGGGAGCTGTTTTTT.

Concerning this clone itself: Other DNA sequences from this sample encode an identical CDR3 as well. This rearrangement joins TRBV9 to TRBJ2-2; unclear D gene. This CDR3 is 16 amino acids long. Germline values: CDR1 SGDLS, CDR2 YYNGEE. Trimming took off 1 base at V and 0 bases at J, with 10 bases between the two ends. DNA of the CDR3: TGTGCCAGCAGCGTATCGAGTGGAGCGAACACCGGGGAGCTGTTTTTT. The encoded protein is CASSVSSGANTGELFF.

The chain combines TRBV7-2 with TRBJ2-3; 10 positions match TRBD2. This CDR3 has 18 residues. V lost 2 bases and J lost 2; bases outside the gene matches: 10. In germline, CDR1 is SGHTA, CDR2 FQGNSA. The CDR3 is CASSLRTLSGGYTDTQYF. In DNA form, the CDR3 reads TGTGCCAGCAGCTTACGGACTCTTAGCGGGGGGTACACAGATACGCAGTATTTT.

The chain uses TRBV19 and TRBJ2-7, with 9 bases that match TRBD1. This CDR3 is 15 amino acids long. The J segment lost 1 base and the V segment lost 6 bases, leaving 7 bases of the junction unmatched. Germline CDR1 LNHDA, CDR2 SQIVND (reference sequence). This CDR3 is CASRLGGQGSYEQYF. The CDR3 DNA reads TGTGCCAGTAGACTGGGCGGACAGGGGTCCTACGAGCAGTACTTC.

The chain combines TRBV11-3 with TRBJ2-2; 7 positions agree with TRBD1. Germline V gene sequence: CDR1 SGHNT, CDR2 YENEEA. Unmatched junction bases numbered 2, after V lost 3 bases and J lost 4 bases. This CDR3 comprises 14 residues. As DNA, the CDR3 is TGTGCCAGCAGCTTGGACAGGTTCACCGGGGAGCTGTTTTTT. This sequence encodes CASSLDRFTGELFF.

This sequence joins TRBV28 and TRBJ2-5; D unclear. Between the trimmed V and J ends, which lost 6 bases and 5 bases, there was a span of 13 bases. CDR3 length: 13 amino acids. Per germline, CDR1 MDHEN and CDR2 SYDVKM. Here the CDR3 reads CASSLSYWETQYF. CDR3 DNA: TGTGCCAGCAGCCTATCGTATTGGGAGACCCAGTACTTC.

The rearrangement joins TRBV19 to TRBJ2-1; the match to TRBD2 covers 8 bases. V dropped 7 bases and J dropped 4; count of bases not matched to a gene: 12. CDR1 is LNHDA, CDR2 SQIVND, per germline (reference sequence). This CDR3 has 16 residues. CDR3 in amino acids: CASTPRGLAGYNEQFF. The CDR3 DNA reads as TGTGCCAGTACCCCGCGCGGCCTAGCGGGTTACAATGAGCAGTTCTTC.

The V call is TRBV6-1, the J call TRBJ2-1; no clear D gene. The CDR3 runs to 14 residues. Germline values: CDR1 MNHNS, CDR2 SASEGT. Trimming removed 3 bases at V and 8 bases at J, with 14 bases between. CDR3 sequence (DNA): TGTGCCAGCAGTGATAACGGCGTTACAGATGAGCAGTTCTTC. This codes for CASSDNGVTDEQFF.

This chain connects TRBV4-3 to TRBJ1-1, with 11 bases fitting TRBD1. Trimming removed 5 bases from V and 7 bases from J; junction bases left unmatched: 12. Germline CDR1 reads LGHNA; CDR2 reads YSLEER. This CDR3 comprises 16 residues. The CDR3 coding sequence is TGCGCCAGCAGCTCAGGACAGGGGGCGTTAGCGGGTGAAGCTTTCTTT. Amino acid sequence: CASSSGQGALAGEAFF.

V gene TRBV4-1 combines with J gene TRBJ1-4; 7 bases match TRBD1. The CDR3 consists of 15 residues. Per the germline V gene, CDR1 is MGHRA and CDR2 is YSYEKL. The V and J ends lost 5 bases and 7 bases, in that order; junction bases with no gene match: 10. This CDR3 is CASSLRQGIGEKLFF. CDR3 DNA sequence: TGCGCCAGCAGCTTACGACAGGGTATAGGTGAAAAACTGTTTTTT.

The J gene is TRBJ1-5, the V gene TRBV7-9; D is uncertain. Trimming removed 1 base at V and 0 bases at J, with 10 bases between. Germline assignment: CDR1 SEHNR and CDR2 FQNEAQ (reference sequence). The CDR3 consists of 16 residues. The CDR3 spells CASSLGTLGSNQPQHF. The CDR3 nucleotides are TGTGCCAGCAGCTTAGGGACCCTCGGTAGCAATCAGCCCCAGCATTTT.

The chain joins TRBV29-1 to TRBJ1-2, with unresolved D. Germline V gives CDR1 SQVTM, CDR2 ANQGSEA. The CDR3 has 11 residues. V was pared by 5 bases and J by 8 bases, with 12 bases between. The CDR3 DNA sequence: TGCAGCGTTACTAAGAAAGGGGGCTACACCTTC. Amino acids: CSVTKKGGYTF.

The chain joins TRBV9 to TRBJ1-4, with TRBD1 as a possible D gene (5 bases). Germline-derived CDR1 and CDR2 are SGDLS and YYNGEE. V dropped 2 bases and J dropped 7 bases, with 18 bases sitting between them. The CDR3 sequence is 16 residues long. DNA for the CDR3: TGTGCCAGCAGCGTCAGCGGAACGGGGCTCCCTGAAAAACTGTTTTTT. Translating it yields CASSVSGTGLPEKLFF.

In this sample, this clone turned up a few times. Other DNA sequences from this sample encode an identical CDR3 as well. The V call is TRBV7-9, the J call TRBJ2-5; 13 bases fit TRBD2. CDR3 length: 14 residues. CDR1 and CDR2 (germline): SEHNR, FQNEAQ (reference sequence). J gave up 5 bases and V 5 bases, and 2 bases lay outside the gene matches. The CDR3 loop reads CASSATSGRETQYF. The CDR3 DNA reads TGTGCCAGCAGCGCGACTAGCGGGAGGGAGACCCAGTACTTC.

This clone was counted a single time. The chain has TRBV6-1 and TRBJ2-7, with TRBD1 matching 7 bases. The CDR3 length is 15 residues. The germline CDR1 and CDR2 sequences are MNHNS and SASEGT. V shed 4 bases, J shed 4 bases, and the junction held 10 bases outside the gene matches. CDR3 protein: CASSGQPGQKYEQYF. CDR3 DNA: TGTGCCAGCAGTGGACAACCGGGACAGAAATACGAGCAGTACTTC.

The sample holds many counts of this clone. Other nucleotide sequences in the sample specify the same CDR3. V and J are TRBV6-5 and TRBJ2-5, with D perhaps TRBD2 (5 bases). CDR1 MNHEY and CDR2 SVGAGI come from the germline V gene. This CDR3 is 15 amino acids long. Trimming took off 0 bases at V and 5 bases at J, with 13 bases between the two ends. This CDR3 is CASSYSLDRGETQYF. As DNA, the CDR3 is TGTGCCAGCAGTTACTCTTTAGACCGCGGGGAGACCCAGTACTTC.

The chain carries TRBV7-9 and TRBJ2-5; TRBD1 aligns across 8 bases. Germline CDR1 reads SEHNR; CDR2 reads FQNEAQ (reference sequence). The length of the CDR3 is 12 residues. Trimming at V came to 6 bases and at J to 3 bases, leaving 0 bases not matched to a gene. CDR3 sequence reads: CASRDREETQYF. As DNA, the CDR3 is TGTGCCAGCAGGGACAGGGAAGAGACCCAGTACTTC.

CDR3 amino acids: CASSPGTGGTDTQYF. CDR3 nucleotides: TGTGCCAGCAGTCCCGGGACAGGGGGCACAGATACGCAGTATTTT. V is TRBV28 and J is TRBJ2-3; 10 positions match TRBD1. Germline CDR1 reads MDHEN; CDR2 reads SYDVKM. The CDR3 is made up of 15 amino acids. Unmatched junction bases numbered 3, after V lost 5 bases and J lost 1 base.

This chain links TRBV6-5 with TRBJ2-2; 8 nucleotides agree with TRBD2. This CDR3 spans 15 amino acids. CDR1 and CDR2 from the germline V gene are MNHEY and SVGAGI. J lost 3 bases, V lost 2 bases, and 2 bases had no gene match. CDR3 DNA sequence: TGTGCCAGCAGTTACCGCGGGAGGTACACCGGGGAGCTGTTTTTT. It encodes CASSYRGRYTGELFF.

The chain recombines TRBV20-1 with TRBJ2-1; D gene uncertain. CDR1 is DFQATT and CDR2 is SNEGSKA in the germline V gene (reference sequence). The CDR3 is 11 residues long. V lost 4 bases to trimming and J lost 3 bases, with 4 bases between them. CDR3 protein: CSAKSYNEQFF. CDR3 in DNA: TGCAGTGCTAAAAGCTACAATGAGCAGTTCTTC.

The V and J genes are TRBV6-5 and TRBJ1-1; D unresolved. The CDR3 contains 15 residues. The ends were cut back, 0 bases at V and 1 base at J, with 9 bases in the middle. Germline CDR1 reads MNHEY; CDR2 reads SVGAGI. The chain's CDR3 is CASSYSRKGNTEAFF. CDR3 nucleotide sequence: TGTGCCAGCAGTTACTCGCGCAAGGGGAACACTGAAGCTTTCTTT.